Listed below are T cell receptor beta chains from one sample, sequenced in a study of human T cells and chemical hapten exposure. TCRdb re-called the RACE reads through MiXCR, storing one row per CDR3 protein. The table has some 87,000 distinct CDR3 sequences, about a tenth seen once. The sequencing used whole blood, collected in connection with sensitization to the hapten diphenylcyclopropenone (DPC). The receptors were sampled from a woman between 45 and 60 years old with alopecia areata. Some clones in this sample may be carry-over from other donors' samples. Both conserved end residues are part of each CDR3. D genes are given only for firm matches.

CDR3 length,D gene,V gene,J gene,CDR3 protein
11,.,TRBV29-1,TRBJ1-2,CSAGVRYGYTF
19,TRBD2,TRBV7-2,TRBJ2-3,CASSLGGFRLASSTDTQYF
14,.,TRBV7-6,TRBJ1-1,CASSLGNRATEAFF
16,TRBD2,TRBV18,TRBJ2-1,CASSPPGTSGTGEQFF
10,.,TRBV2,TRBJ2-7,CASSYYEQYF
15,.,TRBV5-1,TRBJ1-1,CASSLVGPTNTEAFF
16,.,TRBV7-6,TRBJ2-2,CASSLKEAGGAGELFF
14,.,TRBV5-6,TRBJ2-5,CASSLSGVAKTQYF
14,.,TRBV20-1,TRBJ1-1,CSAQGPLLNTEAFF
16,.,TRBV7-7,TRBJ2-1,CASSPLQGGTYNEQFF
14,.,TRBV5-5,TRBJ2-2,CASSLAAGAGELFF
14,TRBD2,TRBV20-1,TRBJ2-7,CSASEGAGTYEQYF
16,.,TRBV19,TRBJ2-3,CASSITPQLKPDTQYF
14,TRBD2,TRBV12-3/TRBV12-4,TRBJ2-1,CASSFAREYNEQFF
15,.,TRBV18,TRBJ1-4,CASSPPGGVDEKLFF
15,TRBD2,TRBV7-2,TRBJ2-2,CASSPTSGNTGELFF
12,.,TRBV29-1,TRBJ2-1,CSAKITGFEQFF
13,.,TRBV10-3,TRBJ2-3,CAISPRGIDTQYF
11,.,TRBV29-1,TRBJ2-7,CSAADSYEQYF
13,.,TRBV11-2,TRBJ2-2,CASRPTNTGELFF
14,.,TRBV5-1,TRBJ1-4,CASSLSPTNEKLFF
14,TRBD1,TRBV6-1,TRBJ1-5,CASEGGWRYSPQHF
15,TRBD1,TRBV5-1,TRBJ2-1,CASSLFPGGLDEQFF
17,.,TRBV28,TRBJ1-6,CASSSLWMGSYNSPLHF
14,TRBD1,TRBV18,TRBJ2-7,CASSTGGRPYEQYF
15,.,TRBV12-3/TRBV12-4,TRBJ1-1,CASSLKRGGSTEAFF
16,TRBD1,TRBV12-3/TRBV12-4,TRBJ1-4,CASSGTAFGLDRKLFF
15,.,TRBV7-9,TRBJ1-1,CASSPSSGQNTEAFF
15,TRBD2,TRBV12-3/TRBV12-4,TRBJ2-1,CASSSWTSGRNEQFF
13,.,TRBV30,TRBJ1-1,CAWTLQMNTEAFF
10,.,TRBV29-1,TRBJ2-1,CSVAEAEQFF
12,.,TRBV5-4,TRBJ2-5,CASSHVQETQYF
16,.,TRBV24-1,TRBJ2-7,CATSGPGSTSGYEQYF
13,.,TRBV12-3/TRBV12-4,TRBJ2-1,CASRNTGRGEQFF
14,.,TRBV18,TRBJ2-5,CASSPGTYQETQYF
17,TRBD1,TRBV18,TRBJ2-3,CASSPTQDRGRTDTQYF
13,.,TRBV7-3,TRBJ2-1,CASSLRRSDEQFF
14,.,TRBV20-1,TRBJ1-2,CSARGGQSTYGYTF
15,.,TRBV4-2,TRBJ2-4,CASSQDWVARDIQYF
14,TRBD1,TRBV7-8,TRBJ2-1,CASLLGTGYNEQFF
14,.,TRBV2,TRBJ2-5,CASSEARGGETQYF